A single sample is the source of the 17 T cell receptor beta chains below, sequenced in a study of memory CD4+ T cells and cytomegalovirus serostatus. The sort gate was single viable CD3+CD4+CD8-CD45RO+ cells for memory CD4+ T cells. Measured with immunoSEQ multiplex PCR; TCRdb has only the in-frame clones, and not every one. The sample lists 30,000 to 40,000 clones; 79% were seen once. The sample consisted of memory CD4+ T cells from blood. These receptors came from an adult in good health and CMV-seropositive.

The genes are TRBV19 and TRBJ1-3, with 7 bases lining up with TRBD1. J gave up 3 bases and V 5 bases, and 4 bases lay outside the gene matches. The CDR3 extends over 14 amino acids. Germline CDR1 and CDR2: LNHDA and SQIVND (reference sequence). CDR3 loop: CASSVGTDGNTIYF. DNA of the CDR3: TGTGCCAGTAGTGTCGGGACAGATGGAAACACCATATATTTT.

Note on this clone: One end of the junction does not line up with germline, which may come from a read error. The genes are TRBV6-5 and TRBJ2-7; no reliable D call. Germline values: CDR1 MNHEY, CDR2 SVGAGI. The CDR3 contains 13 residues. CDR3 loop: CASSYGQAYGQYF. In nucleotides, the CDR3 is TGTGCCAGCAGTTACGGCCAGGCCTACGGGCAGTACTTC.

The chain carries TRBV6-6 and TRBJ1-5; D not certain. The CDR3 has 14 residues. Germline values: CDR1 MNHNY, CDR2 SVGAGI (reference sequence). The V and J ends lost 6 bases and 4 bases respectively, with 13 bases between them. CDR3: CASSETSLNQPQHF. CDR3 DNA: TGTGCCAGCAGCGAGACATCCCTAAATCAGCCCCAGCATTTT.

This clone has only a few counts. The chain joins TRBV11-2 to TRBJ1-1; D not resolved. This CDR3 is built from 14 residues. V was clipped by 5 bases and J by 0 bases, with 10 bases between them. Germline CDR1 reads SGHAT; CDR2 reads FQNNGV. CDR3 in amino acids: CASSKREMNTEAFF. The CDR3 bases are TGTGCCAGCAGCAAACGGGAAATGAACACTGAAGCTTTCTTT.

The chain uses TRBV5-5 and TRBJ2-5; D unclear. V lost 0 bases, J lost 2 bases, and 17 bases lay in between. This CDR3 contains 17 residues. CDR1 and CDR2 (germline): SGHKS, YYEKEE (reference sequence). CDR3 loop: CASSLEIFTAKQETQYF. In nucleotides, the CDR3 is TGTGCCAGCAGCTTGGAGATTTTTACAGCCAAGCAAGAGACCCAGTACTTC.

This clone was observed a single time. The rearrangement uses TRBV11-3 and TRBJ2-1; 12 nucleotides align to TRBD2. The V gene end was trimmed by 4 bases and the J gene end by 6 bases; junction bases not matched to a gene: 13. CDR1 is SGHNT, CDR2 YENEEA, per germline. CDR3 length: 18 amino acids. The CDR3 coding sequence is TGTGCCAGCAGCTCTACCTCTCTTCTAGCGGGAGGGCCCAATGAGCAGTTCTTC. Amino acid sequence: CASSSTSLLAGGPNEQFF.

The V and J genes are TRBV29-1 and TRBJ2-3; D gene ambiguous. Trimming removed 5 bases from V and 0 bases from J, with 6 bases in between. Germline V gene data show CDR1 as SQVTM and CDR2 as ANQGSEA. The CDR3 is made up of 12 amino acids. CDR3 sequence: CSVRSSTDTQYF. CDR3 nucleotides: TGCAGCGTTCGGTCCAGCACAGATACGCAGTATTTT.

V and J are TRBV18 and TRBJ2-2; TRBD1 matches at 7 bases. There are 14 residues in the CDR3. The V gene's germline CDR1 is KGHSH and CDR2 LQKENI. Losses at the gene ends were 4 bases for V and 6 bases for J; bases not matched to a gene: 5. The CDR3, as DNA: TGTGCCAGCTCACAATTCGACAGGGCCGGGGAGCTGTTTTTT. Translation: CASSQFDRAGELFF.

The J gene is TRBJ2-7, the V gene TRBV7-8; D is unresolved. Germline loops: CDR1 SGHVS, CDR2 FQNEAQ. The V end was cut by 2 bases, the J end by 4 bases, with 9 bases between. This CDR3 is 13 amino acids long. DNA for the CDR3: TGTGCCAGCAGCTTAAGCCAGGCTTACGAGCAGTACTTC. Translation gives CASSLSQAYEQYF.

The V gene is TRBV21-1, the J gene TRBJ2-5; the D call TRBD1 from the table was never checked on the DNA. TRBV21-1 is marked as a pseudogene. This CDR3 region has 17 residues. The CDR3 sequence: CASSKGDRGLDQETQYF. CDR3 nucleotide sequence: TGTGCCAGCAGCAAAGGGGACAGGGGGCTAGACCAAGAGACCCAGTACTTC.

V and J are TRBV4-1 and TRBJ2-5; unclear D gene. The CDR3 has 13 residues. Per germline, CDR1 MGHRA and CDR2 YSYEKL. Trimming removed 4 bases from V and 3 bases from J, with 9 bases in between. The CDR3 reads CASSLGRKETQYF. CDR3 nucleotides: TGCGCCAGCAGCCTAGGTAGGAAAGAGACCCAGTACTTC.

This clone was observed a few times. The genes are TRBV5-1 and TRBJ1-1; D not certain. Germline CDR1 SGHRS, CDR2 YFSETQ. V gave up 4 bases and J gave up 6 bases, with 16 bases separating them. The CDR3 length is 14 residues. CDR3 nucleotides: TGCGCCAGCAGCGACGCTTCAGGTTCCCCTGAAGCTTTCTTT. It translates to CASSDASGSPEAFF.

The rearrangement joins TRBV7-2 to TRBJ2-3; TRBD2 might be the D (7 bases). The ends were cut back, 3 bases at V and 1 base at J, with 11 bases in the middle. The CDR3 totals 15 residues. Germline V gene sequence: CDR1 SGHTA, CDR2 FQGNSA. This CDR3 is CASSFGGAGTDTQYF. CDR3 bases: TGTGCCAGCAGCTTTGGGGGGGCAGGCACAGATACGCAGTATTTT. Full variable domain (outside the CDR3, taken from reference TRBV7-2 and TRBJ2-3): GAGVSQSPSNKVTEKGKDVELRCDPISGHTALYWYRQSLGQGLEFLIYFQGNSAPDKSGLPSDRFSAERTGGSVSTLTIQRTQQEDSAVYLCASSFGGAGTDTQYFGPGTRLTVL.

The rearrangement links TRBV2 to TRBJ2-6; 8 bases align to TRBD1. V lost 5 bases and J lost 0; bases outside the gene matches: 0. CDR3 length equals 15 residues. CDR1 SNHLY and CDR2 FYNNEI come from the germline V gene. Here the CDR3 reads CASSTGGSGANVLTF. CDR3 nucleotide sequence: TGTGCCAGCAGTACAGGGGGCTCTGGGGCCAACGTCCTGACTTTC.

The chain is built from TRBV10-3 and TRBJ2-2; tentative D call: TRBD1 (6 bases). In germline, CDR1 is ENHRY, CDR2 SYGVKD. The CDR3 consists of 14 residues. Trimming took 0 bases from V and 4 from J, leaving 6 bases between them. The CDR3 spells CAISESQGTGELFF. CDR3 in DNA: TGTGCCATCAGTGAGTCACAGGGCACCGGGGAGCTGTTTTTT.

The chain employs TRBV18 and TRBJ1-4, with unresolved D. Trimming left V 2 bases short and J 2 bases short, with 3 bases between. The germline gives CDR1 KGHSH, CDR2 LQKENI. The CDR3 extends over 13 amino acids. The CDR3 DNA reads TGTGCCAGCTCACCAAATACTAATGAAAAACTGTTTTTT. Protein product: CASSPNTNEKLFF. Filled out from reference TRBV18 and TRBJ1-4, the complete variable domain reads NAGVMQNPRHLVRRRGQEARLRCSPMKGHSHVYWYRQLPEEGLKFMVYLQKENIIDESGMPKERFSAEFPKEGPSILRIQQVVRGDSAAYFCASSPNTNEKLFFGSGTQLSVL.

This clone showed up just once. This chain joins TRBV18 and TRBJ1-2, with D unresolved. This CDR3 is built from 14 residues. V lost 2 bases and J lost 8, with 15 bases in between. The V gene's germline CDR1 is KGHSH and CDR2 LQKENI. CDR3: CASSPSQHGRGYTF. The CDR3 DNA is TGTGCCAGCTCACCAAGTCAGCATGGCAGGGGCTACACCTTC.